These 10 T cell receptor beta chains originate from one sample sequenced in a study of molecular identifiers for immune sequencing clone quantification. TCRdb passed the PCR reads through MiXCR, listing each CDR3 protein once. The sample yields approximately 550,000 distinct CDR3 sequences, about 25% seen once. What was sequenced was naive CD8+ T cells from blood, with Jurkat cell RNA spiked in. Subset: FACS-sorted CD8+CD4-CCR7+CD45RA+ naive T cells. The origin of the receptors is a human donor in good health. Some libraries in this study had Jurkat cell RNA spiked in.

This clonotype was observed many times. The rearrangement links TRBV28 to TRBJ2-3; 7 nucleotides match TRBD2. The CDR3 consists of 15 residues. Germline V gives CDR1 MDHEN, CDR2 SYDVKM. V lost 4 bases, J lost 0 bases, and 4 bases stayed unmatched. Written as DNA, the CDR3 is TGTGCCAGCAGTTCGACTAGCAGGAGCACAGATACGCAGTATTTT. Protein sequence: CASSSTSRSTDTQYF.

Regarding this clonotype: Sequence at one end of the junction differs from germline and may be a read error. The rearrangement joins TRBV6-2 or TRBV6-3 to TRBJ2-7; TRBD1 or TRBD2 may be the D gene (5 bases each). Germline V gene lookup returns CDR1 MNHEY and CDR2 SVGEGT. This CDR3 has 13 residues. The CDR3 sequence is CASSYSRGYAPSF. The DNA of the CDR3 is TGTGCCAGCAGTTACTCGAGGGGTTACGCGCCGTCCTTC.

The chain couples TRBV24-1 to TRBJ2-1; 7 bases agree with TRBD1. V lost 4 bases, J lost 7 bases, and 15 bases stayed unmatched. Germline assignment: CDR1 KGHDR and CDR2 SFDVKD. The CDR3 sequence is 17 residues long. The CDR3 sequence: CATSDETTGSESNEQFF. For the CDR3, the DNA is TGTGCCACCAGTGACGAAACGACAGGGTCCGAGTCGAATGAGCAGTTCTTC.

This sequence joins TRBV19 and TRBJ1-5, with TRBD1 matching 9 bases. This CDR3 comprises 15 residues. Germline V lookup: CDR1 LNHDA, CDR2 SQIVND (reference sequence). The ends lost 4 bases at V and 3 bases at J; junction bases unmatched: 4. The CDR3 region has the DNA TGTGCCAGTAGTAAGGGACAGGGAGTCAATCAGCCCCAGCATTTT. This translates into CASSKGQGVNQPQHF.

This clonotype was found a few times. The chain combines TRBV20-1 with TRBJ2-7; 12 bases map to TRBD2. Germline V gene lookup returns CDR1 DFQATT and CDR2 SNEGSKA (reference sequence). Unmatched junction bases numbered 8, after V lost 3 bases and J lost 5 bases. CDR3 length: 15 residues. CDR3 region: CSASRTSGMADEQYF. The CDR3 bases are TGCAGTGCTAGTCGGACTAGCGGGATGGCGGACGAGCAGTACTTC.

V usage is TRBV19 and J usage is TRBJ2-1; 8 bases fit TRBD1. The CDR3 spans 15 residues. The germline V gene encodes CDR1 LNHDA and CDR2 SQIVND (reference sequence). The ends lost 3 bases at V and 4 bases at J; junction bases unmatched: 5. The CDR3 protein is CASSIGDRGYNEQFF. DNA of the CDR3: TGTGCCAGTAGTATTGGAGACAGGGGTTACAATGAGCAGTTCTTC. The entire variable domain, with the rest obtained from reference TRBV19 and TRBJ2-1, is as follows: DGGITQSPKYLFRKEGQNVTLSCEQNLNHDAMYWYRQDPGQGLRLIYYSQIVNDFQKGDIAEGYSVSREKKESFPLTVTSAQKNPTAFYLCASSIGDRGYNEQFFGPGTRLTVL.

About this clonotype: A much bigger clone sits one base away, suggesting this may be a read error. The chain carries TRBV11-2 and TRBJ2-3; D remains unclear. Per the germline V gene, CDR1 is SGHAT and CDR2 is FQNNGV. The CDR3 has 13 residues. V lost 5 bases and J 4 bases, leaving 10 bases between the germline ends. DNA for the CDR3: TGTGCCAGCAGCGCAACCCTAGCAGATACGCAGTATTTT. It is translated as CASSATLADTQYF.

Points on this clonotype: The CDR3 does not close with the conserved phenylalanine or tryptophan, likely indicating a read error. This chain connects TRBV29-1 to TRBJ2-3; D is possibly TRBD1 (6 bases). The germline CDR1 and CDR2 sequences are SQVTM and ANQGSEA. The CDR3 is made up of 14 amino acids. In DNA, the CDR3 is TGCAGCGTTGACGCAGGGGCCTTCACAGATCCGCAGTATGTT. Its translation: CSVDAGAFTDPQYV.

The genes are TRBV7-9 and TRBJ2-7, with D possibly being TRBD1 (6 bases). Germline CDR1 SEHNR, CDR2 FQNEAQ (reference sequence). The germline V and J ends were trimmed by 4 bases and 6 bases, with 10 bases remaining between them. This CDR3 comprises 12 residues. CDR3 sequence: CASSSEGVEQYF. CDR3 DNA: TGTGCCAGCAGCTCCGAGGGGGTCGAGCAGTACTTC.

This chain links TRBV20-1 with TRBJ2-7, with D maybe TRBD1 (5 bases). Germline CDR1 is DFQATT and CDR2 is SNEGSKA (reference sequence). The CDR3 sequence is 14 residues long. Trimming left V 1 base short and J 5 bases short, with 15 bases between. CDR3 sequence: CSARGFDSSDEQYF. CDR3 coding DNA: TGCAGTGCTAGAGGTTTCGACAGCTCTGACGAGCAGTACTTC.